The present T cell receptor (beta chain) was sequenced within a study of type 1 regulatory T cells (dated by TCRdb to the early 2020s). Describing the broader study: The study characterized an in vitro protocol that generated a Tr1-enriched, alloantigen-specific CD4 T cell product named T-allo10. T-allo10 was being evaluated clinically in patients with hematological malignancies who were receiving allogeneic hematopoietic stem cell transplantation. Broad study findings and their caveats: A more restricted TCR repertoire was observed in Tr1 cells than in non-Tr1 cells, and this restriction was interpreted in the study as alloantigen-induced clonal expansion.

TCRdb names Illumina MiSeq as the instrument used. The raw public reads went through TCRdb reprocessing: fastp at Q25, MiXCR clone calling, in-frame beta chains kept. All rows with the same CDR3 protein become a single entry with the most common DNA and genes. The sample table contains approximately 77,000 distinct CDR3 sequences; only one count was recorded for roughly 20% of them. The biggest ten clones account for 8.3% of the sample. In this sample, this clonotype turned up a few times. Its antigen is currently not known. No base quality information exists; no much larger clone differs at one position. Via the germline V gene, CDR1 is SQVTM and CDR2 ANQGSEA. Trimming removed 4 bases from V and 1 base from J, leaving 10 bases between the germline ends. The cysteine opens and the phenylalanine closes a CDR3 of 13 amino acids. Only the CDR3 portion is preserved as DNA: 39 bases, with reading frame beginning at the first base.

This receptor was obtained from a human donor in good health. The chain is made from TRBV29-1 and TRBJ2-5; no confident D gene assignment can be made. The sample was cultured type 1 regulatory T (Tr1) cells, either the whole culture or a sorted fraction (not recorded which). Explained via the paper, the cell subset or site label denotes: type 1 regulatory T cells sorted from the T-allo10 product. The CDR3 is CSVVGQVQETQYF. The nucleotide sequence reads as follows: TGCAGCGTTGTCGGCCAGGTCCAAGAGACCCAGTACTTC.